This is a list of T cell receptor beta chains from one sample in a study of OX40 agonist ivuxolimab in advanced cancers. Sequencing was performed with immunoSEQ multiplex PCR; in TCRdb, only in-frame clones are kept and a portion is missing. This table holds just under 100,000 clones, roughly 95% found once. This material consisted of CD4+ or CD8+ T cells sorted from blood, taken in a trial of the OX40 agonist ivuxolimab. The receptors come from an adult with an advanced solid tumor such as melanoma, head and neck, liver or kidney cancer. Each CDR3 is given with its conserved first and last residue.

J | V | length | CDR3
TRBJ2-5 | TRBV7-9 | 15 | CASSSLAGLQETQYF
TRBJ2-3 | TRBV7-8 | 17 | CASSLRLAGGGTDTQYF
TRBJ1-1 | TRBV27 | 14 | CASSFDGADTEAFF
TRBJ2-5 | TRBV6-1 | 13 | CASILTRWETQYF
TRBJ1-3 | TRBV18 | 16 | CASSPLTGDSGNTIYF
TRBJ1-1 | TRBV7-9 | 14 | CASSLGTGDTEAFF
TRBJ1-5 | TRBV27 | 16 | CASSALGGASNQPQHF
TRBJ2-7 | TRBV5-4 | 14 | CASSSPPLEGEQYF
TRBJ1-1 | TRBV5-1 | 17 | CASSLDPQGLMNTEAFF
TRBJ2-3 | TRBV6-5 | 15 | CASSYVGLRIDTQYF